This T cell receptor beta chain was retrieved from a study of T cell responses to AZD1222 COVID-19 vaccine. Study observations and caveats: Regions 160-218 and 743-854 held dominance among vaccine-associated CD4 TCRs, which spanned spike. The number of AZD1222 recipients seropositive at baseline was only 5 to 7.

As concerns this clone: What it binds is not known.

Data came from immunoSEQ multiplex PCR; TCRdb stores just in-frame clones and leaves some out. The table includes roughly 120,000 clones, about 94% detected once. This TCR was recovered from an adult who received the AZD1222 COVID-19 vaccine. The sequences come from peripheral blood, collected 28 days after the second AZD1222 dose.

DNA of the CDR3: TGTGCCTGGACCGACGGATGGCAGCCCCAGCATTTT. Translating it yields CAWTDGWQPQHF. The chain couples TRBV30 to TRBJ1-5; D not certain. Germline CDR1 GTSNPN, CDR2 SVGIG (reference sequence). Trimming removed 4 bases from V and 7 bases from J, with 11 bases in between. The CDR3 extends over 12 amino acids.